One sample yielded the 32 T cell receptor beta chains listed below, sequenced in a study of T cells after yellow fever vaccination. TCRdb itself ran the 5' RACE reads through MiXCR, one entry per CDR3 protein. This sample has around 88,000 distinct CDR3 sequences, with approximately 12% found just once. Here the sequenced sample was CD8+ T cells not binding an NS4B(214-222) dextramer, sorted from PBMCs, taken approximately 22 days after the first yellow fever vaccination. Source of these receptors: a young man who received the YFV17D yellow fever vaccine.

The J gene is TRBJ2-5, the V gene TRBV7-2; D is perhaps TRBD1 (6 bases). The V gene's germline CDR1 is SGHTA and CDR2 FQGNSA. V lost 5 bases and J lost 0, with 16 bases in between. The CDR3 spans 16 residues. The CDR3 coding sequence is TGTGCCAGCAGCCGTCCAGGGGACCCGTACCAAGAGACCCAGTACTTC. As protein: CASSRPGDPYQETQYF.

The V call is TRBV19, the J call TRBJ1-1; D remains ambiguous. The length of the CDR3 is 13 residues. Germline V gene lookup returns CDR1 LNHDA and CDR2 SQIVND (reference sequence). V lost 3 bases to trimming and J lost 5 bases, with 10 bases between them. CDR3 sequence: CASSIGPKTEAFF. CDR3 nucleotides: TGTGCCAGTAGTATCGGGCCAAAGACTGAAGCTTTCTTT.

This chain connects TRBV7-9 to TRBJ1-4, with 9 nucleotides matching TRBD1. This CDR3 contains 14 residues. The V and J ends lost 7 bases and 12 bases, in that order; junction bases with no gene match: 12. CDR1 is SEHNR and CDR2 is FQNEAQ in the germline V gene (reference sequence). The CDR3 coding sequence is TGTGCCAGCAAAGAGTCGGGGACAGGGAATGAACTGTTTTTT. Protein sequence: CASKESGTGNELFF. Drawing the rest from reference TRBV7-9 and TRBJ1-4, the complete variable domain is DTGVSQNPRHKITKRGQNVTFRCDPISEHNRLYWYRQTLGQGPEFLTYFQNEAQLEKSRLLSDRFSAERPKGSFSTLEIQRTEQGDSAMYLCASKESGTGNELFFGSGTQLSVL.

This clonotype was seen a handful of times. The genes are TRBV19 and TRBJ2-3; D is ambiguous. Germline CDR1 LNHDA, CDR2 SQIVND (reference sequence). The CDR3 is 15 residues long. Trimming removed 2 bases from V and 6 bases from J, with 15 bases in between. CDR3 loop: CASSITDEGLDTQYF. As DNA, the CDR3 is TGTGCCAGTAGTATAACCGATGAAGGGTTGGATACGCAGTATTTT. Together with reference TRBV19 and TRBJ2-3, the CDR3 gives the full variable domain: DGGITQSPKYLFRKEGQNVTLSCEQNLNHDAMYWYRQDPGQGLRLIYYSQIVNDFQKGDIAEGYSVSREKKESFPLTVTSAQKNPTAFYLCASSITDEGLDTQYFGPGTRLTVL.

The chain links TRBV7-2 to TRBJ2-5, with TRBD2 matching 9 bases. Germline CDR1 SGHTA, CDR2 FQGNSA. This CDR3 contains 16 residues. With 5 bases clipped from V and 4 bases from J, the junction kept 11 bases outside the gene matches. The CDR3 loop reads CASSLSGGGAGETQYF. The CDR3 DNA reads TGTGCCAGCAGCCTCAGTGGCGGGGGGGCAGGAGAGACCCAGTACTTC.

J is TRBJ2-7 and V is TRBV18; 7 nucleotides match TRBD1. The length of the CDR3 is 13 residues. Germline-derived CDR1 and CDR2 are KGHSH and LQKENI. With V trimmed by 8 bases and J by 5 bases, 9 bases remained unmatched. The DNA for the CDR3 is TGTGCCAGCACCGAGGGACAGCCCCACGAGCAGTACGTC. Translating gives CASTEGQPHEQYV.

V gene TRBV6-1 combines with J gene TRBJ2-2, with a tentative D call TRBD1 (5 bases). This CDR3 comprises 15 residues. V lost 7 bases and J 2 bases, leaving 14 bases between the germline ends. CDR1 is MNHNS and CDR2 is SASEGT in the germline V gene. CDR3 region: CASTWAGINTGELFF. DNA for the CDR3: TGTGCCAGCACCTGGGCAGGGATCAACACCGGGGAGCTGTTTTTT.

The V gene is TRBV11-2, the J gene TRBJ2-2, with D perhaps matching TRBD1 or TRBD2 (5 bases each). This CDR3 is built from 18 residues. Germline CDR1 is SGHAT and CDR2 is FQNNGV. Trimming pared 4 bases from V and 0 bases from J, leaving 18 bases between. The DNA for the CDR3 is TGTGCCAGCAGCTCAAGGGACGGCGAAATAGCGAACACCGGGGAGCTGTTTTTT. Translating gives CASSSRDGEIANTGELFF.

J is TRBJ2-7 and V is TRBV5-1, with a possible D match to TRBD1 (5 bases). V was shortened by 4 bases and J by 2 bases, with 16 bases between the two germline ends. The CDR3 has 15 residues. The germline V gene encodes CDR1 SGHRS and CDR2 YFSETQ. The CDR3, as DNA: TGCGCCAGCAGCAGGGGCCCCACGACCGCCTACGAGCAGTACTTC. Translated: CASSRGPTTAYEQYF.

This clonotype came up a few times. This chain connects TRBV20-1 to TRBJ2-4; no firm D call. The CDR3 extends over 14 amino acids. The germline gives CDR1 DFQATT, CDR2 SNEGSKA (reference sequence). Between the trimmed V and J ends, which lost 5 bases and 3 bases, there was a span of 14 bases. DNA for the CDR3: TGCAGTGCTCCCCGCCCGGGTGACAAAAACATTCAGTACTTC. This gives the protein CSAPRPGDKNIQYF.

This clonotype was detected a few times. The rearrangement uses TRBV6-5 and TRBJ2-1, with a tentative D call TRBD2 (7 bases). Trimming took off 0 bases at V and 3 bases at J, with 12 bases between the two ends. The CDR3 sequence is 16 residues long. Germline values: CDR1 MNHEY, CDR2 SVGAGI. The DNA of the CDR3 is TGTGCCAGCAGTTACTCGACGGGGGGCCTCTACAATGAGCAGTTCTTC. Amino acid sequence: CASSYSTGGLYNEQFF.

The rearrangement links TRBV12-3 or TRBV12-4 to TRBJ1-1; D gene uncertain. This CDR3 has 13 amino acids. V lost 8 bases and J lost 4, with 14 bases in between. CDR3 protein: CASGQGPSTEAFF. As DNA, the CDR3 is TGTGCCAGCGGCCAAGGACCCTCCACTGAAGCTTTCTTT.

The chain links TRBV4-3 to TRBJ2-1, with D possibly matching TRBD1 (6 bases). Trimming left V 2 bases short and J 6 bases short, with 14 bases between. Looked up from germline, CDR1 is LGHNA and CDR2 is YSLEER. There are 15 residues in the CDR3. The CDR3 loop reads CASSQTWGPRNEQFF. CDR3 in DNA: TGCGCCAGCAGCCAAACGTGGGGGCCCCGCAATGAGCAGTTCTTC.

J is TRBJ2-1 and V is TRBV19; D possibly matches TRBD1 or TRBD2 (6 bases each). This CDR3 region has 13 residues. Trimming shortened V by 3 bases and J by 5 bases, and 8 bases separated the two germline ends. From germline, CDR1 is LNHDA and CDR2 SQIVND (reference sequence). CDR3 protein: CASSMGGNNEQFF. CDR3 nucleotide sequence: TGTGCCAGTAGTATGGGGGGCAACAATGAGCAGTTCTTC. Full variable domain (rest looked up from reference TRBV19 and TRBJ2-1): DGGITQSPKYLFRKEGQNVTLSCEQNLNHDAMYWYRQDPGQGLRLIYYSQIVNDFQKGDIAEGYSVSREKKESFPLTVTSAQKNPTAFYLCASSMGGNNEQFFGPGTRLTVL.

The genes are TRBV6-5 and TRBJ1-2, with D perhaps TRBD1 (6 bases). The CDR3 has 12 amino acids. CDR1 is MNHEY, CDR2 SVGAGI, per germline. The V gene lost 6 bases and the J gene lost 4 bases, with 9 bases spanning the gap. The CDR3 region is CASRQGAYGYTF. In nucleotides, the CDR3 is TGTGCCAGCAGACAGGGCGCCTATGGCTACACCTTC.

A few counts support this clonotype. The chain links TRBV4-1 to TRBJ2-5, with D perhaps given as TRBD1 or TRBD2 (5 bases each). The ends were cut back, 4 bases at V and 5 bases at J, with 23 bases in the middle. The CDR3 is 17 amino acids. CDR1 and CDR2 from the germline V gene are MGHRA and YSYEKL. The CDR3: CASSLTTGEGRHETQYF. CDR3 coding DNA: TGCGCCAGCAGCCTCACCACCGGCGAGGGGCGCCACGAGACCCAGTACTTC.

This clonotype was counted only a few times. Here the CDR3 reads CASSKEGVSPLHF. CDR3 sequence (DNA): TGTGCCAGCAGCAAGGAGGGAGTTTCACCCCTCCACTTT. The chain employs TRBV11-2 and TRBJ1-6; D is uncertain. Germline lookup yields CDR1 SGHAT and CDR2 FQNNGV. V was trimmed by 5 bases and J by 9 bases, leaving 11 bases between them. The CDR3 totals 13 residues. The full variable domain, rest sourced from reference TRBV11-2 and TRBJ1-6, is EAGVAQSPRYKIIEKRQSVAFWCNPISGHATLYWYQQILGQGPKLLIQFQNNGVVDDSQLPKDRFSAERLKGVDSTLKIQPAKLEDSAVYLCASSKEGVSPLHFGNGTRLTVT.

The chain is built from TRBV4-2 and TRBJ1-1, with 7 bases aligning to TRBD1. Germline lookup yields CDR1 LGHNA and CDR2 YNFKEQ. V was pared by 2 bases and J by 6 bases, with 6 bases of the junction left unmatched. This CDR3 is built from 14 residues. The chain's CDR3 is CASSQLTGFAEAFF. CDR3 bases: TGTGCCAGCAGCCAACTGACAGGGTTCGCTGAAGCTTTCTTT.

This clonotype has a handful of counts. The V call is TRBV5-4, the J call TRBJ2-5; D call uncertain. With 0 bases removed from V and 7 bases from J, the gap between germline ends came to 4 bases. The CDR3 is 11 residues long. Germline values: CDR1 SGHNT, CDR2 YYREEE (reference sequence). CDR3 sequence (DNA): TGTGCCAGCAGCTTGGGGGGGACCCAGTACTTC. Amino acids: CASSLGGTQYF.

In its sample, this clonotype was seen many times. The chain employs TRBV11-2 and TRBJ2-3; 8 bases line up with TRBD1. This CDR3 is built from 13 residues. Germline V gives CDR1 SGHAT, CDR2 FQNNGV. The V segment lost 5 bases and the J segment 6 bases; nucleotides outside the gene matches: 4. In nucleotides, the CDR3 is TGTGCCAGCAGCCCGCACAGGGGGGATACGCAGTATTTT. It encodes CASSPHRGDTQYF.

The chain combines TRBV6-5 with TRBJ2-2, with D perhaps TRBD2 (5 bases). The germline V gene has CDR1 MNHEY and CDR2 SVGAGI. The CDR3 length is 14 residues. The ends were cut back, 2 bases at V and 3 bases at J, with 7 bases in the middle. CDR3 region: CASSYGSHTGELFF. DNA of the CDR3: TGTGCCAGCAGTTACGGGAGTCACACCGGGGAGCTGTTTTTT.

In nucleotides, the CDR3 is TGCAGTGCTGGGGACAACTCTGGAAACACCATATATTTT. This sequence encodes CSAGDNSGNTIYF. The chain is built from TRBV20-1 and TRBJ1-3, with a weak D call TRBD1 (6 bases). CDR3 length: 13 residues. V lost 5 bases, J lost 0 bases, and 8 bases lay in between. Germline V CDR1 and CDR2: DFQATT, SNEGSKA (reference sequence).

The rearrangement links TRBV5-1 to TRBJ1-1; D is unresolved. V was clipped by 0 bases and J by 9 bases, with 9 bases between them. CDR1 is SGHRS, CDR2 YFSETQ, per germline. This CDR3 has 12 amino acids. The CDR3 spells CASSLEGRKAFF. CDR3 DNA sequence: TGCGCCAGCAGCTTGGAAGGAAGAAAAGCTTTCTTT.

The chain joins TRBV6-4 to TRBJ2-2, with D perhaps assigned TRBD1 or TRBD2 (6 bases each). V lost 3 bases and J 2 bases, leaving 10 bases between the germline ends. The CDR3 covers 15 residues. Looked up from germline, CDR1 is MRHNA and CDR2 is SNTAGT. The CDR3 sequence: CASSEGGQNTGELFF. CDR3 nucleotides: TGTGCCAGCAGTGAGGGGGGACAAAACACCGGGGAGCTGTTTTTT.

The chain has TRBV19 and TRBJ1-2; D not certain. CDR1 and CDR2 from the germline V gene are LNHDA and SQIVND (reference sequence). V lost 7 bases to trimming and J lost 6 bases, with 6 bases between them. The CDR3 has 10 amino acids. DNA of the CDR3: TGTGCCAGTAAAGGGAATGGCTACACCTTC. It is translated as CASKGNGYTF. The whole variable domain, filled in from reference TRBV19 and TRBJ1-2, reads DGGITQSPKYLFRKEGQNVTLSCEQNLNHDAMYWYRQDPGQGLRLIYYSQIVNDFQKGDIAEGYSVSREKKESFPLTVTSAQKNPTAFYLCASKGNGYTFGSGTRLTVV.

In this sample, this clonotype turned up a few times. The chain has TRBV6-4 and TRBJ2-1; 7 bases line up with TRBD2. Germline CDR1 reads MRHNA; CDR2 reads SNTAGT. CDR3 length: 14 residues. V lost 3 bases to trimming and J lost 8 bases; unmatched junction nucleotides: 7. The CDR3 sequence is CASSDGGEGHEQFF. CDR3 sequence (DNA): TGTGCCAGCAGTGATGGGGGGGAGGGCCATGAGCAGTTCTTC.

The V call is TRBV4-3, the J call TRBJ2-3; TRBD2 aligns across 7 bases. J lost 0 bases, V lost 0 bases, and 12 bases had no gene match. CDR3 length: 19 residues. The germline gives CDR1 LGHNA, CDR2 YSLEER. The CDR3 coding sequence is TGCGCCAGCAGCCAAGATTTAGGGCTAGCGGCGACTAGCACAGATACGCAGTATTTT. It is translated as CASSQDLGLAATSTDTQYF.

This clonotype was counted only a few times. This chain uses TRBV5-1 with TRBJ2-7; D call uncertain. CDR3 length: 15 residues. The ends were cut back, 4 bases at V and 1 base at J, with 15 bases in the middle. From germline, CDR1 is SGHRS and CDR2 YFSETQ. CDR3 residues: CASSRLTVHSYEQYF. The DNA of the CDR3 is TGCGCCAGCAGCCGTTTGACCGTACATTCCTACGAGCAGTACTTC.

This chain uses TRBV10-3 with TRBJ2-1; D might be TRBD1 (8 bases). The CDR3 has 14 residues. V was cut by 5 bases and J by 9 bases, with 17 bases left in between. From germline, CDR1 is ENHRY and CDR2 SYGVKD. The CDR3: CAISPTGEGVEQFF. DNA for the CDR3: TGTGCCATCAGTCCGACAGGGGAGGGAGTTGAGCAGTTCTTC.

The CDR3 sequence: CASSYQGYEQYF. For the CDR3, the DNA is TGTGCCAGTAGTTACCAGGGTTACGAGCAGTACTTC. The rearrangement links TRBV19 to TRBJ2-7, with a weak D call TRBD1 (5 bases). Germline-derived CDR1 and CDR2 are LNHDA and SQIVND (reference sequence). The V gene lost 5 bases and the J gene lost 4 bases, with 9 bases spanning the gap. The CDR3 is made up of 12 amino acids.

As DNA, the CDR3 is TGTGCCTGGAGCTTAGGAGGTTACTATGGCTACACCTTC. Amino acid sequence: CAWSLGGYYGYTF. The chain links TRBV30 to TRBJ1-2; D not resolved. V was clipped by 3 bases and J by 3 bases, with 11 bases between them. The length of the CDR3 is 13 residues. The germline gives CDR1 GTSNPN, CDR2 SVGIG (reference sequence).

This chain links TRBV4-2 with TRBJ2-2; no firm D call. Germline lookup yields CDR1 LGHNA and CDR2 YNFKEQ. Trimming removed 8 bases from V and 4 bases from J, with 11 bases in between. CDR3 length equals 13 residues. CDR3 DNA: TGTGCCAGCGGCCCGGTACTCACCGGGGAGCTGTTTTTT. Translation: CASGPVLTGELFF.